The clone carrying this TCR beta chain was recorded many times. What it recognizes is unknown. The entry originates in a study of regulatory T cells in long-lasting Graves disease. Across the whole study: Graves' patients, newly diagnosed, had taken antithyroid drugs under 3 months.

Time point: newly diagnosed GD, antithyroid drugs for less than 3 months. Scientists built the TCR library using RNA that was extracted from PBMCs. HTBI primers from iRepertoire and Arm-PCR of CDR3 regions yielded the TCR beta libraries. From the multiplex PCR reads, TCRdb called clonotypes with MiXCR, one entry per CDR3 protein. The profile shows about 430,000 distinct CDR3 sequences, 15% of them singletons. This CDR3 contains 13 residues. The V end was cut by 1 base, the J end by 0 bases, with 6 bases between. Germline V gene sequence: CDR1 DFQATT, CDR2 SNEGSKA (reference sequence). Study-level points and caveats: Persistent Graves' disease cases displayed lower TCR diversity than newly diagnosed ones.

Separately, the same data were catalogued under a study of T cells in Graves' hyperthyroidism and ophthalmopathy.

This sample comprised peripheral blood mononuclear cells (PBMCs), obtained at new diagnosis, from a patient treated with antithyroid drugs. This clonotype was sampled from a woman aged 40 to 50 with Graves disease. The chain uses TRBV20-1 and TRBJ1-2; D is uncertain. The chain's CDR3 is CSARGLANYGYTF. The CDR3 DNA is TGCAGTGCTAGAGGACTAGCTAACTATGGCTACACCTTC.